What follows is one T cell receptor (beta chain) and its context. The source of the sample is a study of blood T cell repertoires in COVID-19. This CDR3 has 15 amino acids. V was trimmed by 3 bases and J by 0 bases, leaving 11 bases between them. Germline assignment: CDR1 KGHSH and CDR2 LQKENI. Method: immunoSEQ multiplex PCR; TCRdb's copy keeps in-frame clones and lacks some. The sample carries almost 200,000 clones, approximately 86% recorded once. Sequenced material: peripheral blood. The receptor was derived from a man aged 55-75 years with COVID-19, enrolled during active disease. The chain recombines TRBV18 with TRBJ1-2; a possible D gene is TRBD1 (6 bases). CDR3 DNA sequence: TGTGCCAGCTCACCCCCCAGGGGAGCTAACTATGGCTACACCTTC. The encoded protein is CASSPPRGANYGYTF.